What follows are 32 T cell receptor beta chains derived from one specimen sequenced in a study of blood T cell repertoires in COVID-19. Assay used: immunoSEQ multiplex PCR; TCRdb lists only in-frame clones, some missing. The sample records 150,000 to 200,000 clones, roughly 70% being singletons. The sequencing input was peripheral blood. Source of these receptors: a woman aged 80 or over with acute or convalescent COVID-19.

The chain links TRBV10-1 to TRBJ2-2; D is uncertain. Germline lookup yields CDR1 WNHNN and CDR2 SYGVQD (reference sequence). Trimming took 4 bases from V and 3 from J, leaving 6 bases between them. CDR3 length: 13 residues. CDR3 region: CASSGPYTGELFF. The CDR3 DNA follows: TGCGCCAGCAGTGGGCCTTACACCGGGGAGCTGTTTTTT.

This clone was seen a handful of times. V is TRBV6-1 and J is TRBJ2-3; a possible D gene is TRBD1 (5 bases). Germline V gene sequence: CDR1 MNHNS, CDR2 SASEGT. The V end lost 2 bases, the J end lost 5 bases, and 14 bases lay between the germline ends. CDR3 length: 15 amino acids. DNA for the CDR3: TGTGCCAGCAGTGAATCCGCAGGGTTGGAAGATACGCAGTATTTT. It yields the protein CASSESAGLEDTQYF.

V gene TRBV6-5 combines with J gene TRBJ1-6; D possibly corresponds to TRBD1 (6 bases). Trimming cost V 7 bases and J 7 bases, with 11 bases left between them. Germline assignment: CDR1 MNHEY and CDR2 SVGAGI. The CDR3 loop spans 13 amino acids. The CDR3 nucleotides are TGTGCCAGCACAGGACAGCTAAATTCACCCCTCCACTTT. This codes for CASTGQLNSPLHF.

This chain links TRBV5-1 with TRBJ2-2; D is undetermined. CDR3 length: 14 amino acids. V was clipped by 7 bases and J by 5 bases, with 15 bases between them. Per the germline V gene, CDR1 is SGHRS and CDR2 is YFSETQ. In DNA, the CDR3 is TGCGCCAGCGTTGGCGGTGGTTTGACCGGGGAGCTGTTTTTT. This sequence encodes CASVGGGLTGELFF.

In this sample, this clone turned up a few times. The chain employs TRBV28 and TRBJ1-1, with D possibly matching TRBD1 (6 bases). V was pared by 7 bases and J by 3 bases, with 9 bases between. The CDR3 consists of 12 residues. The germline CDR1 and CDR2 sequences are MDHEN and SYDVKM. CDR3 residues: CASNGQYTEAFF. The CDR3 DNA sequence: TGTGCCAGCAATGGACAGTACACTGAAGCTTTCTTT. The full variable domain, with the rest looked up from reference TRBV28 and TRBJ1-1, is DVKVTQSSRYLVKRTGEKVFLECVQDMDHENMFWYRQDPGLGLRLIYFSYDVKMKEKGDIPEGYSVSREKKERFSLILESASTNQTSMYLCASNGQYTEAFFGQGTRLTVV.

The V gene is TRBV19, the J gene TRBJ1-3, with D perhaps TRBD1 (5 bases). V was cut by 7 bases and J by 0 bases, with 13 bases left in between. The germline gives CDR1 LNHDA, CDR2 SQIVND (reference sequence). This CDR3 is 15 amino acids long. CDR3: CASTPGHSSGNTIYF. As DNA, the CDR3 is TGTGCCAGTACCCCAGGACACAGCTCTGGAAACACCATATATTTT.

The V and J genes are TRBV2 and TRBJ1-5, with D possibly TRBD1 on 5 matching bases. V was shortened by 7 bases and J by 5 bases, with 12 bases between the two germline ends. Germline-derived CDR1 and CDR2 are SNHLY and FYNNEI. The CDR3 is made up of 13 amino acids. The DNA of the CDR3 is TGTGCCAGCATCCGGGACTCCGATCAGCCCCAGCATTTT. Its protein product is CASIRDSDQPQHF. The entire variable domain, with the rest obtained from reference TRBV2 and TRBJ1-5, is as follows: EPEVTQTPSHQVTQMGQEVILRCVPISNHLYFYWYRQILGQKVEFLVSFYNNEISEKSEIFDDQFSVERPDGSNFTLKIRSTKLEDSAMYFCASIRDSDQPQHFGDGTRLSIL.

The chain carries TRBV6-2 or TRBV6-3 and TRBJ2-5, with 7 bases identical to TRBD2. Germline V gene lookup returns CDR1 MNHEY and CDR2 SVGEGT. The V and J ends lost 1 base and 1 base, in that order; junction bases with no gene match: 3. The CDR3 totals 15 residues. The CDR3 reads CASSYWRESQETQYF. DNA of the CDR3: TGTGCCAGCAGTTACTGGCGGGAGAGCCAAGAGACCCAGTACTTC.

The V gene is TRBV5-1, the J gene TRBJ2-2; the match to TRBD2 covers 7 bases. CDR3 length: 14 amino acids. The J segment lost 5 bases and the V segment lost 4 bases, leaving 5 bases of the junction unmatched. The germline CDR1 and CDR2 sequences are SGHRS and YFSETQ. CDR3 sequence: CASSGLAATGELFF. Here the CDR3 DNA reads TGCGCCAGCAGCGGGCTAGCGGCGACCGGGGAGCTGTTTTTT. Based on the CDR3 plus reference TRBV5-1 and TRBJ2-2, the full variable domain is KAGVTQTPRYLIKTRGQQVTLSCSPISGHRSVSWYQQTPGQGLQFLFEYFSETQRNKGNFPGRFSGRQFSNSRSEMNVSTLELGDSALYLCASSGLAATGELFFGEGSRLTVL.

The chain recombines TRBV5-1 with TRBJ2-7; 8 nucleotides agree with TRBD2. With 4 bases clipped from V and 3 bases from J, the junction kept 9 bases outside the gene matches. The CDR3 totals 15 residues. The germline V gene encodes CDR1 SGHRS and CDR2 YFSETQ. The CDR3 is CASSETGTSSYEQYF. CDR3 DNA sequence: TGCGCCAGCAGCGAGACCGGGACTAGTAGCTACGAGCAGTACTTC.

V usage is TRBV6-5 and J usage is TRBJ1-5; 8 positions agree with TRBD1. V was clipped by 8 bases and J by 6 bases; unmatched bases: 6. This CDR3 comprises 13 residues. Germline V gene lookup returns CDR1 MNHEY and CDR2 SVGAGI. In nucleotides, the CDR3 is TGTGCCAGCTGGCAGGGGGCAAGTCAGCCCCAGCATTTT. It is translated as CASWQGASQPQHF.

The chain links TRBV6-5 to TRBJ2-1; possibly TRBD1 for D (6 bases). V was pared by 5 bases and J by 3 bases, with 11 bases between. The CDR3 sequence is 14 residues long. The germline V gene has CDR1 MNHEY and CDR2 SVGAGI. The CDR3 region is CASSRQTGYNEQFF. The CDR3 nucleotides are TGTGCCAGCAGTCGCCAGACAGGCTACAATGAGCAGTTCTTC.

This sequence joins TRBV7-2 and TRBJ2-1; TRBD2 matches 7 bases. This CDR3 is 14 amino acids long. The V gene end was trimmed by 6 bases and the J gene end by 2 bases; junction bases not matched to a gene: 4. Per germline, CDR1 SGHTA and CDR2 FQGNSA. The chain's CDR3 is CASSETSAYNEQFF. DNA for the CDR3: TGTGCCAGCAGTGAAACTAGCGCCTACAATGAGCAGTTCTTC.

The chain combines TRBV18 with TRBJ2-7; no definite D call. CDR3 size: 14 residues. The V gene lost 2 bases and the J gene lost 1 base, with 9 bases spanning the gap. The germline V gene encodes CDR1 KGHSH and CDR2 LQKENI. In nucleotides, the CDR3 is TGTGCCAGCTCACCATGGCCGGGTTCCTACGAGCAGTACTTC. As protein: CASSPWPGSYEQYF.

The sample holds a few counts of this clone. The chain recombines TRBV5-8 with TRBJ1-2; no reliable D call. V lost 4 bases to trimming and J lost 4 bases, with 14 bases between them. Looked up from germline, CDR1 is SGHTS and CDR2 is YDEGEE. CDR3 length: 14 residues. This chain's CDR3 is CASSDGMNFYGYTF. In DNA form, the CDR3 reads TGTGCCAGCAGCGACGGGATGAATTTCTATGGCTACACCTTC.

The chain recombines TRBV7-3 with TRBJ2-2, with TRBD2 matching 8 bases. The germline gives CDR1 SGHTA, CDR2 FQGTGA. J gave up 6 bases and V 8 bases, and 5 bases lay outside the gene matches. The CDR3 length is 13 residues. This CDR3 reads CASRGGGSGELFF. CDR3 bases: TGTGCCAGCCGGGGGGGCGGATCCGGGGAGCTGTTTTTT.

This clone was seen a single time. The rearrangement links TRBV21-1 to TRBJ1-2; the D call in the table, TRBD1, was not verified against the DNA. TRBV21-1 has pseudogene status. The CDR3 is made up of 15 amino acids. CDR3: CASSKVRVGDYGYTF. The CDR3 nucleotides are TGTGCCAGCAGCAAAGTCAGGGTGGGCGACTATGGCTACACCTTC.

This chain uses TRBV9 with TRBJ2-7; D possibly corresponds to TRBD1 (6 bases). The CDR3 length is 14 residues. Trimming removed 0 bases from V and 2 bases from J, with 9 bases in between. Germline CDR1 and CDR2: SGDLS and YYNGEE. CDR3: CASSVEQGAYEQYF. CDR3 in DNA: TGTGCCAGCAGCGTAGAACAGGGAGCCTACGAGCAGTACTTC.

This clone appeared a few times. The V call is TRBV19, the J call TRBJ2-7, with 9 positions matching TRBD2. Germline assignment: CDR1 LNHDA and CDR2 SQIVND (reference sequence). This CDR3 has 15 amino acids. J gave up 2 bases and V 6 bases, and 8 bases lay outside the gene matches. The CDR3 DNA reads as TGTGCCAGTAGGCGTCTAGGCGGGAGGGCCTACGAGCAGTACTTC. It translates to CASRRLGGRAYEQYF.

This sequence joins TRBV30 and TRBJ2-7; 8 bases map to TRBD1. This CDR3 spans 21 amino acids. The ends lost 1 base at V and 3 bases at J; junction bases unmatched: 26. Germline V gene sequence: CDR1 GTSNPN, CDR2 SVGIG (reference sequence). The CDR3 protein is CAWSATQKRTSGTGSYYEQYF. In nucleotides, the CDR3 is TGTGCCTGGAGTGCAACTCAAAAACGTACCTCCGGGACAGGATCTTACTACGAGCAGTACTTC.

The chain recombines TRBV9 with TRBJ2-2; TRBD2 agrees at 9 bases. There are 16 residues in the CDR3. V lost 4 bases and J lost 6; bases outside the gene matches: 10. Germline CDR1 is SGDLS and CDR2 is YYNGEE. CDR3 sequence (DNA): TGTGCCAGCAGCATTGTAGCGGGAGAGATATCCGGGGAGCTGTTTTTT. Translation gives CASSIVAGEISGELFF.

CDR3 sequence reads: CASSSRTGLPNEQYF. CDR3 DNA sequence: TGTGCCAGCAGCTCCCGGACAGGACTCCCTAACGAGCAGTACTTC. The rearrangement uses TRBV7-9 and TRBJ2-7; 7 nucleotides line up with TRBD1. Looked up from germline, CDR1 is SEHNR and CDR2 is FQNEAQ (reference sequence). Trimming took 4 bases from V and 5 from J; bases not matched to a gene: 11. The CDR3 loop spans 15 amino acids. Variable domain in full (rest from reference TRBV7-9 and TRBJ2-7): DTGVSQNPRHKITKRGQNVTFRCDPISEHNRLYWYRQTLGQGPEFLTYFQNEAQLEKSRLLSDRFSAERPKGSFSTLEIQRTEQGDSAMYLCASSSRTGLPNEQYFGPGTRLTVT.

This rearrangement joins TRBV28 to TRBJ1-4; D ambiguous. The CDR3 totals 13 residues. The V gene lost 7 bases and the J gene lost 4 bases, with 10 bases spanning the gap. The germline V gene has CDR1 MDHEN and CDR2 SYDVKM. CDR3 region: CASTPRINEKLFF. Written as DNA, the CDR3 is TGTGCCAGCACCCCCAGGATTAATGAAAAACTGTTTTTT.

The V gene is TRBV7-9, the J gene TRBJ2-7, with TRBD2 as a possible D gene (6 bases). This CDR3 is built from 16 residues. With 5 bases removed from V and 3 bases from J, the gap between germline ends came to 20 bases. In germline, CDR1 is SEHNR, CDR2 FQNEAQ (reference sequence). The CDR3 protein is CASSAPGGAGSYEQYF. The CDR3 nucleotides are TGTGCCAGCAGCGCCCCCGGAGGGGCGGGGAGCTACGAGCAGTACTTC.

V is TRBV2 and J is TRBJ1-3; D not certain. This CDR3 has 12 amino acids. Germline V lookup: CDR1 SNHLY, CDR2 FYNNEI. The ends were cut back, 7 bases at V and 8 bases at J, with 12 bases in the middle. The CDR3 here is CASKREADTIYF. The CDR3 nucleotides are TGTGCCAGCAAGAGGGAAGCGGACACCATATATTTT.

The DNA for the CDR3 is TGTGCCAGCACTCGGGGTGTGGGGTCCTACGAGCAGTACTTC. This encodes CASTRGVGSYEQYF. The chain links TRBV9 to TRBJ2-7; D is perhaps TRBD2 (5 bases). CDR1 is SGDLS, CDR2 YYNGEE, per germline. The V gene lost 6 bases and the J gene lost 1 base, with 14 bases spanning the gap. This CDR3 has 14 amino acids.

This rearrangement joins TRBV28 to TRBJ2-1; 14 bases line up with TRBD2. The germline V gene has CDR1 MDHEN and CDR2 SYDVKM. V shed 3 bases, J shed 9 bases, and the junction held 4 bases outside the gene matches. There are 15 residues in the CDR3. The CDR3 sequence is CASSFGGLAGVEQFF. For the CDR3, the DNA is TGTGCCAGCAGTTTTGGGGGACTAGCGGGAGTTGAGCAGTTCTTC. Full variable domain (rest looked up from reference TRBV28 and TRBJ2-1): DVKVTQSSRYLVKRTGEKVFLECVQDMDHENMFWYRQDPGLGLRLIYFSYDVKMKEKGDIPEGYSVSREKKERFSLILESASTNQTSMYLCASSFGGLAGVEQFFGPGTRLTVL.

The V and J genes are TRBV28 and TRBJ2-6, with a weak D call TRBD2 (6 bases). Per germline, CDR1 MDHEN and CDR2 SYDVKM. The CDR3 consists of 18 residues. Trimming removed 5 bases at V and 0 bases at J, with 17 bases between. For the CDR3, the DNA is TGTGCCAGCAGTGGGGAATTAGGGCGGGGCTCTGGGGCCAACGTCCTGACTTTC. Residues: CASSGELGRGSGANVLTF.

V is TRBV19 and J is TRBJ1-6; D not certain. The CDR3 totals 16 residues. CDR1 and CDR2 (germline): LNHDA, SQIVND (reference sequence). Trimming removed 6 bases at V and 8 bases at J, with 20 bases between. The CDR3 sequence is CASSTVQVVGHSPLHF. The DNA of the CDR3 is TGTGCCAGTAGCACCGTCCAAGTGGTTGGGCATTCACCCCTCCACTTT.

The chain carries TRBV5-6 and TRBJ2-2; TRBD2 matches 7 bases. Germline CDR1 SGHDT, CDR2 YYEEEE. V shed 2 bases, J shed 0 bases, and the junction held 4 bases outside the gene matches. The CDR3 contains 16 residues. The CDR3 spells CASSFAGVANTGELFF. The CDR3, as DNA: TGTGCCAGCAGCTTCGCGGGGGTCGCGAACACCGGGGAGCTGTTTTTT.

The chain combines TRBV18 with TRBJ1-5; 9 bases align to TRBD1. CDR3 length equals 15 residues. In germline, CDR1 is KGHSH, CDR2 LQKENI. V lost 0 bases, J lost 9 bases, and 6 bases stayed unmatched. The DNA of the CDR3 is TGTGCCAGCTCACCACCTGGGACAGGGTTAAGGCCCCAGCATTTT. Amino acid sequence: CASSPPGTGLRPQHF. The variable domain in full, with the rest retrieved from reference TRBV18 and TRBJ1-5, is NAGVMQNPRHLVRRRGQEARLRCSPMKGHSHVYWYRQLPEEGLKFMVYLQKENIIDESGMPKERFSAEFPKEGPSILRIQQVVRGDSAAYFCASSPPGTGLRPQHFGDGTRLSIL.

The CDR3 DNA sequence: TGTGCCAGCAGCTTAGAGCCGGGACTAGCGGTCACAGATACGCAGTATTTT. This gives the protein CASSLEPGLAVTDTQYF. This chain uses TRBV11-2 with TRBJ2-3, with TRBD2 matching 11 bases. Trimming removed 0 bases from V and 2 bases from J; junction bases left unmatched: 4. Germline V gene sequence: CDR1 SGHAT, CDR2 FQNNGV. The CDR3 is 17 residues long. Drawing the rest from reference TRBV11-2 and TRBJ2-3, the complete variable domain is EAGVAQSPRYKIIEKRQSVAFWCNPISGHATLYWYQQILGQGPKLLIQFQNNGVVDDSQLPKDRFSAERLKGVDSTLKIQPAKLEDSAVYLCASSLEPGLAVTDTQYFGPGTRLTVL.